The following is a TCR beta chain sequence with its context. Its specificity is not known. The germline V and J ends were trimmed by 6 bases and 6 bases, with 15 bases remaining between them. The germline V gene encodes CDR1 MNHEY and CDR2 SVGEGT. The CDR3 totals 13 residues. The sample comes from a study of T cell repertoires in cytomegalovirus infection. General study findings and limits: Ex vivo, HLA-C-restricted CMV-specific TCR beta clonotypes prevailed over the rest of the response. Individuals carrying CMV plus the relevant HLA were identified by cumulative frequency of public TCR beta families.

TCRdb re-analysed the reads in MiXCR, keeping a single row per CDR3 protein. The profile shows some 130,000 distinct CDR3 sequences, about 24% of them singletons. The receptor was isolated from a human donor in good health (CMV status not recorded). Some clones in this sample may be carry-over from other donors' samples. Source material: PBMCs, sequenced either directly or after in vitro stimulation (not recorded which). This chain uses TRBV6-2 or TRBV6-3 with TRBJ2-7; a weak D match, TRBD2 (6 bases). The CDR3 here is CASSYPGVREQYV. DNA for the CDR3: TGTGCCAGCAGCTATCCGGGAGTACGCGAGCAGTACGTC.